Listed here are 9 T cell receptor beta chains from one sample, sequenced in a study of shared clonotypes between healthy human individuals. CD45RO-negative, CCR7-selected cells formed the naive CD8 fraction, which excluded terminally differentiated effector memory CD45RA+ cells. Profiled with immunoSEQ multiplex PCR; TCRdb holds only in-frame clones, not every one. Found here are about 2 million clones, roughly 95% of them singletons; the top ten hold roughly 1%. Sequenced sample: naive CD8+ T cells sorted from blood. These receptors were taken from a man between 18 and 35 years old in good health.

The V and J genes are TRBV11-2 and TRBJ2-1; 7 positions match TRBD2. Germline V gene sequence: CDR1 SGHAT, CDR2 FQNNGV. This CDR3 contains 16 residues. V was clipped by 4 bases and J by 0 bases; unmatched bases: 6. CDR3 protein: CASSWEGSPSYNEQFF. For the CDR3, the DNA is TGTGCCAGCAGCTGGGAGGGGAGCCCCTCCTACAATGAGCAGTTCTTC.

The chain links TRBV5-1 to TRBJ1-1, with 9 bases identical to TRBD1. Per germline, CDR1 SGHRS and CDR2 YFSETQ. After removal of 4 bases from V and 0 bases from J, the junction contained 4 bases not matched to a gene. The CDR3 length is 15 residues. In nucleotides, the CDR3 is TGCGCCAGCAGCCGGGACAGGGAAATGAACACTGAAGCTTTCTTT. Protein: CASSRDREMNTEAFF.

The count of this clone is one. The chain uses TRBV7-8 and TRBJ2-1; the match to TRBD2 covers 13 bases. The junction had 9 bases not matched to a gene; V was cut back by 3 bases and J by 4 bases. The CDR3 loop spans 18 amino acids. Germline CDR1 is SGHVS and CDR2 is FQNEAQ. CDR3 residues: CASSFRTSGGVGYNEQFF. In DNA, the CDR3 is TGTGCCAGCAGCTTCCGGACTAGCGGGGGAGTGGGGTACAATGAGCAGTTCTTC. Drawing the rest from reference TRBV7-8 and TRBJ2-1, the complete variable domain is GAGVSQSPRYKVAKRGQDVALRCDPISGHVSLFWYQQALGQGPEFLTYFQNEAQLDKSGLPSDRFFAERPEGSVSTLKIQRTQQEDSAVYLCASSFRTSGGVGYNEQFFGPGTRLTVL.

This chain links TRBV5-6 with TRBJ2-2; possibly TRBD2 for D (5 bases). Trimming pared 0 bases from V and 6 bases from J, leaving 18 bases between. Germline lookup yields CDR1 SGHDT and CDR2 YYEEEE. The CDR3 length is 17 residues. This chain's CDR3 is CASSLGTGWTHSGELFF. CDR3 sequence (DNA): TGTGCCAGCAGCTTGGGGACGGGGTGGACCCATTCCGGGGAGCTGTTTTTT.

About this clone: Germline is not matched at one junction end, which may reflect a read error. The chain carries TRBV13 and TRBJ2-7; 15 nucleotides agree with TRBD2. The CDR3 is 15 amino acids. Per the germline V gene, CDR1 is PRHDT and CDR2 is FYEKMQ (reference sequence). The CDR3: CASTSGLAGGLEPVF. For the CDR3, the DNA is TGTGCCAGCACCTCGGGACTAGCGGGAGGCCTCGAGCCTGTCTTC.

Concerning this clone itself: Germline is not matched at one junction end, which may reflect a read error. This chain uses TRBV7-9 with TRBJ1-1; 8 bases align to TRBD1. CDR3 size: 16 residues. Germline CDR1 reads SEHNR; CDR2 reads FQNEAQ (reference sequence). CDR3 in DNA: TGTGCCAGCAGCCGGACAGGGAATTACCCGAACGCTGAAGCTTTCTTT. Its translation is CASSRTGNYPNAEAFF.

Note on this clone: The same CDR3 can be traced to other DNA sequences in this sample. V and J are TRBV5-4 and TRBJ1-2, with 10 bases matching TRBD1. V dropped 3 bases and J dropped 4; count of bases not matched to a gene: 3. This CDR3 is 14 amino acids long. Per germline, CDR1 SGHNT and CDR2 YYREEE (reference sequence). In DNA form, the CDR3 reads TGTGCCAGCAGCTCGGGGACAGGGGCCTATGGCTACACCTTC. The encoded protein is CASSSGTGAYGYTF. The variable domain in full, with the rest retrieved from reference TRBV5-4 and TRBJ1-2, is ETGVTQSPTHLIKTRGQQVTLRCSSQSGHNTVSWYQQALGQGPQFIFQYYREEENGRGNFPPRFSGLQFPNYSSELNVNALELDDSALYLCASSSGTGAYGYTFGSGTRLTVV.

This clone was picked up one time. The V gene is TRBV28, the J gene TRBJ2-7, with 9 bases aligning to TRBD1. The CDR3 runs to 15 residues. Germline CDR1 MDHEN, CDR2 SYDVKM. Unmatched junction bases numbered 7, after V lost 1 base and J lost 6 bases. CDR3 protein: CASSLSLGTGSEQYF. DNA of the CDR3: TGTGCCAGCAGTTTATCCCTCGGGACAGGGTCCGAGCAGTACTTC.

This clone is a singleton in its sample. CDR3 nucleotide sequence: TGTGCCAGCAGTTTTTCCTCCGGGGGGGCGGACAATGAGCAGTTCTTC. It specifies CASSFSSGGADNEQFF. The V gene is TRBV28, the J gene TRBJ2-1; TRBD2 agrees at 8 bases. The CDR3 runs 16 residues. The ends lost 3 bases at V and 5 bases at J; junction bases unmatched: 9. Germline V gene data show CDR1 as MDHEN and CDR2 as SYDVKM.